This paragraph covers one T cell receptor beta chain sequence. V dropped 3 bases and J dropped 0 bases, with 18 bases sitting between them. The CDR3 loop spans 17 amino acids. The germline CDR1 and CDR2 sequences are GTSNPN and SVGIG (reference sequence). These data come from a study of blood T cell repertoires in COVID-19. Using immunoSEQ multiplex PCR, the repertoire was profiled, and TCRdb retains in-frame clones only, with some absent. The sample lists approximately 400,000 clones, about 87% seen once, with around 13% in the top ten. The specimen sequenced was peripheral blood. The sequence came from a woman in her fifties or sixties with COVID-19, enrolled during active disease. The chain couples TRBV30 to TRBJ1-3; tentatively, D is TRBD1 (6 bases). The DNA of the CDR3 is TGTGCCTGGAGCACAGGTCCCCAGGGGCTCTCTGGAAACACCATATATTTT. Protein: CAWSTGPQGLSGNTIYF.